Listed below are T cell receptor beta chains from one sample, sequenced in a study of monozygotic twins with inflammatory bowel disease. Each CDR3 protein gets one entry in TCRdb, which reprocessed the 5' RACE reads and gives no DNA. In all, the sample yields about 300,000 distinct CDR3 sequences. The material sequenced was blood. These TCRs come from a human donor with ulcerative colitis or Crohn's disease, or a healthy co-twin of an affected twin (not recorded which). Both conserved end residues are part of each CDR3.

CDR3aa: CASSPVQTGGSGRRAEAFF
len: 19
v_gene: TRBV18
j_gene: TRBJ1-1

CDR3aa: CASRLIGLPHNEQFF
len: 15
v_gene: TRBV4-1
j_gene: TRBJ2-1

CDR3aa: CASSLTAGGPETQYF
len: 15
v_gene: TRBV7-2
j_gene: TRBJ2-5

CDR3aa: CASSPRSVGGEQFF
len: 14
v_gene: TRBV18
j_gene: TRBJ2-1

CDR3aa: CASSYRVFTEAFF
len: 13
v_gene: TRBV6-2/TRBV6-3
j_gene: TRBJ1-1

CDR3aa: CASSFAGQELYEQYF
len: 15
v_gene: TRBV7-2
j_gene: TRBJ2-7

CDR3aa: CSARGNSGSVPTWQYF
len: 16
v_gene: TRBV20-1
j_gene: TRBJ2-7

CDR3aa: CSVYTTGISGTTYEQYF
len: 17
v_gene: TRBV29-1
j_gene: TRBJ2-7

CDR3aa: CASSRRDRFFSGNTIYF
len: 17
v_gene: TRBV18
j_gene: TRBJ1-3

CDR3aa: CSVEDQASEAFF
len: 12
v_gene: TRBV29-1
j_gene: TRBJ1-1

CDR3aa: CSARDGLAGYEQYF
len: 14
v_gene: TRBV20-1
j_gene: TRBJ2-7

CDR3aa: CASSSVWREAFF
len: 12
v_gene: TRBV7-9
j_gene: TRBJ1-1

CDR3aa: CASSRRDSMHQPQHF
len: 15
v_gene: TRBV6-2/TRBV6-3
j_gene: TRBJ1-5

CDR3aa: CASSIAYRGIVADTQYF
len: 17
v_gene: TRBV28
j_gene: TRBJ2-3

CDR3aa: CASTGEVYQPQHF
len: 13
v_gene: TRBV2
j_gene: TRBJ1-5

CDR3aa: CASSFSGTSNQPQHF
len: 15
v_gene: TRBV12-3/TRBV12-4
j_gene: TRBJ1-5

CDR3aa: CASSYVGRNEQFF
len: 13
v_gene: TRBV6-6
j_gene: TRBJ2-1

CDR3aa: CSAMRGVNNEQFF
len: 13
v_gene: TRBV20-1
j_gene: TRBJ2-1

CDR3aa: CASSLALGQGVEQYF
len: 15
v_gene: TRBV7-8
j_gene: TRBJ2-7

CDR3aa: CASSLRENEKLFF
len: 13
v_gene: TRBV27
j_gene: TRBJ1-4

CDR3aa: CASNPPGQNTEAFF
len: 14
v_gene: TRBV7-2
j_gene: TRBJ1-1

CDR3aa: CASMGIAGPQETQYF
len: 15
v_gene: TRBV25-1
j_gene: TRBJ2-5

CDR3aa: CASTLFGTSRGYTF
len: 14
v_gene: TRBV12-3/TRBV12-4
j_gene: TRBJ1-2

CDR3aa: CATSDTLAGSYNEQFF
len: 16
v_gene: TRBV24-1
j_gene: TRBJ2-1

CDR3aa: CATADRGKNTEAFF
len: 14
v_gene: TRBV24-1
j_gene: TRBJ1-1

CDR3aa: CSAPRGRGSYNEQFF
len: 15
v_gene: TRBV20-1
j_gene: TRBJ2-1

CDR3aa: CSSRDLNTGELFF
len: 13
v_gene: TRBV20-1
j_gene: TRBJ2-2

CDR3aa: CASSPRGARETQYF
len: 14
v_gene: TRBV12-3/TRBV12-4
j_gene: TRBJ2-5

CDR3aa: CSAREETGYGYTF
len: 13
v_gene: TRBV20-1
j_gene: TRBJ1-2

CDR3aa: CATSDPRSRFGTQYF
len: 15
v_gene: TRBV24-1
j_gene: TRBJ2-3

CDR3aa: CSVEATTDTQYF
len: 12
v_gene: TRBV29-1
j_gene: TRBJ2-3

CDR3aa: CASSLDLSGRAQHF
len: 14
v_gene: TRBV7-2
j_gene: TRBJ1-5

CDR3aa: CASSKTGSWEQFF
len: 13
v_gene: TRBV6-5
j_gene: TRBJ2-1

CDR3aa: CASSLLQGVYGYTF
len: 14
v_gene: TRBV5-5
j_gene: TRBJ1-2

CDR3aa: CASRRDRNSNQPQHF
len: 15
v_gene: TRBV6-1
j_gene: TRBJ1-5

CDR3aa: CASSLGQGIAFF
len: 12
v_gene: TRBV5-1
j_gene: TRBJ1-1

CDR3aa: CASRAEANTGELFF
len: 14
v_gene: TRBV12-3/TRBV12-4
j_gene: TRBJ2-2

CDR3aa: CSVDLEAGTGELFF
len: 14
v_gene: TRBV29-1
j_gene: TRBJ2-2

CDR3aa: CASSRDGNQPQHF
len: 13
v_gene: TRBV18
j_gene: TRBJ1-5

CDR3aa: CTSKSGLLKGANYGYTF
len: 17
v_gene: TRBV6-1
j_gene: TRBJ1-2

CDR3aa: CASSFSRGISSYEQYF
len: 16
v_gene: TRBV27
j_gene: TRBJ2-7

CDR3aa: CASSLVPSGNSPLHF
len: 15
v_gene: TRBV12-3/TRBV12-4
j_gene: TRBJ1-6

CDR3aa: CASRRLAGLNEQFF
len: 14
v_gene: TRBV19
j_gene: TRBJ2-1

CDR3aa: CASSIGPTGSEDTQYF
len: 16
v_gene: TRBV19
j_gene: TRBJ2-3

CDR3aa: CASIPSGRGLYNEQFF
len: 16
v_gene: TRBV5-6
j_gene: TRBJ2-1

CDR3aa: CASSLEGRTPNYGYTF
len: 16
v_gene: TRBV7-2
j_gene: TRBJ1-2

CDR3aa: CASRARESHEQYF
len: 13
v_gene: TRBV7-9
j_gene: TRBJ2-7

CDR3aa: CASSPGLAVGTDTQYF
len: 16
v_gene: TRBV11-2
j_gene: TRBJ2-3

CDR3aa: CSVGQGWETQYF
len: 12
v_gene: TRBV29-1
j_gene: TRBJ2-5

CDR3aa: CASRVLLAGATRTQYF
len: 16
v_gene: TRBV2
j_gene: TRBJ2-5

CDR3aa: CAISRVLQETQYF
len: 13
v_gene: TRBV19
j_gene: TRBJ2-5

CDR3aa: CASSRGLAGTRSSYEQYF
len: 18
v_gene: TRBV5-6
j_gene: TRBJ2-7

CDR3aa: CASSLQESYEQYF
len: 13
v_gene: TRBV7-8
j_gene: TRBJ2-7

CDR3aa: CASSPPGVTGYEQYF
len: 15
v_gene: TRBV5-4
j_gene: TRBJ2-7

CDR3aa: CASSGGARGLAGQETQYF
len: 18
v_gene: TRBV10-2
j_gene: TRBJ2-5

CDR3aa: CASRSTSGSPGEQYF
len: 15
v_gene: TRBV7-2
j_gene: TRBJ2-7

CDR3aa: CASSLDWGPQHF
len: 12
v_gene: TRBV7-2
j_gene: TRBJ1-5

CDR3aa: CASSGGPSSTDTQYF
len: 15
v_gene: TRBV25-1
j_gene: TRBJ2-3